These 10 T cell receptor beta chains were all obtained from the same sample, sequenced in a study of blood T cell repertoires in COVID-19. The protocol was immunoSEQ multiplex PCR, while the TCRdb copy is restricted to in-frame clones and leaves out a portion. The sample lists 300,000 to 400,000 clones; around four fifths were seen once. Sequenced material: peripheral blood. Receptor source: a man aged 25-45 years with active or convalescent COVID-19.

V usage is TRBV24-1 and J usage is TRBJ2-7; 11 nucleotides match TRBD1. Trimming at V came to 4 bases and at J to 4 bases, leaving 8 bases not matched to a gene. The CDR3 runs 16 residues. In germline, CDR1 is KGHDR, CDR2 SFDVKD. The CDR3 sequence is CATSESGTGGGYEQYF. CDR3 coding DNA: TGTGCCACCAGTGAGTCCGGGACAGGGGGGGGTTACGAGCAGTACTTC.

V gene TRBV30 combines with J gene TRBJ2-3; TRBD1 might be the D (5 bases). Trimming stripped 3 bases from V and 2 bases from J, with 9 bases between. The CDR3 has 13 residues. CDR1 and CDR2 (germline): GTSNPN, SVGIG (reference sequence). The CDR3 protein is CAWRLGPTDTQYF. The CDR3 DNA follows: TGTGCCTGGAGGTTGGGGCCCACAGATACGCAGTATTTT.

V usage is TRBV6-1 and J usage is TRBJ1-6, with 8 bases identical to TRBD1. CDR1 MNHNS and CDR2 SASEGT come from the germline V gene. The CDR3 is 15 residues long. Unmatched junction bases numbered 4, after V lost 2 bases and J lost 7 bases. CDR3 protein: CASSEQGARNSPLHF. The CDR3 DNA reads TGTGCCAGCAGTGAACAGGGGGCCAGAAATTCACCCCTCCACTTT.

The chain combines TRBV15 with TRBJ1-4; perhaps TRBD1 as D (5 bases). The ends were cut back, 2 bases at V and 7 bases at J, with 14 bases in the middle. CDR1 and CDR2 (germline): LNHNV, YYDKDF (reference sequence). The CDR3 length is 15 residues. The CDR3 sequence is CATSRQDTRPEKLFF. The CDR3 nucleotides are TGTGCCACCAGCAGACAGGACACACGACCTGAAAAACTGTTTTTT. Complete variable domain (other parts from reference TRBV15 and TRBJ1-4): DAMVIQNPRYQVTQFGKPVTLSCSQTLNHNVMYWYQQKSSQAPKLLFHYYDKDFNNEADTPDNFQSRRPNTSFCFLDIRSPGLGDTAMYLCATSRQDTRPEKLFFGSGTQLSVL.

V is TRBV20-1 and J is TRBJ2-3; no firm D call. Between the trimmed V and J ends, which lost 3 bases and 0 bases, there was a span of 7 bases. The CDR3 sequence is 13 residues long. The V gene's germline CDR1 is DFQATT and CDR2 SNEGSKA (reference sequence). This CDR3 is CSASGRSTDTQYF. CDR3 nucleotide sequence: TGCAGTGCTAGTGGCAGAAGCACAGATACGCAGTATTTT.

This clone was detected only once. This chain joins TRBV5-1 and TRBJ1-1, with 7 bases matching TRBD1. V trimming: 6 bases; J trimming: 1 base; junction bases outside the gene matches: 9. Germline CDR1 SGHRS, CDR2 YFSETQ. The length of the CDR3 is 15 residues. The CDR3 DNA reads TGCGCCAGCAAGCCACCGGGACAGCAGAACACTGAAGCTTTCTTT. This gives the protein CASKPPGQQNTEAFF. Full variable domain (outside the CDR3, taken from reference TRBV5-1 and TRBJ1-1): KAGVTQTPRYLIKTRGQQVTLSCSPISGHRSVSWYQQTPGQGLQFLFEYFSETQRNKGNFPGRFSGRQFSNSRSEMNVSTLELGDSALYLCASKPPGQQNTEAFFGQGTRLTVV.

The chain links TRBV6-5 to TRBJ1-4; 9 nucleotides agree with TRBD1. Trimming removed 0 bases from V and 9 bases from J; junction bases left unmatched: 5. CDR1 and CDR2 (germline): MNHEY, SVGAGI. The CDR3 covers 15 residues. CDR3: CASSYSGTGSKKLFF. The CDR3 DNA is TGTGCCAGCAGTTACTCTGGGACAGGGAGCAAAAAACTGTTTTTT.

The V call is TRBV6-2 or TRBV6-3, the J call TRBJ2-1; 13 bases align to TRBD2. After removal of 7 bases from V and 9 bases from J, the junction contained 18 bases not matched to a gene. The CDR3 contains 18 residues. Germline CDR1 and CDR2: MNHEY and SVGEGT. This CDR3 reads CASTPIRTSGSSTGEQFF. The CDR3 coding sequence is TGTGCCAGCACCCCGATCCGGACTAGCGGGAGTTCGACTGGTGAGCAGTTCTTC.

This chain uses TRBV7-3 with TRBJ2-1; 8 nucleotides line up with TRBD2. V shed 7 bases, J shed 5 bases, and the junction held 10 bases outside the gene matches. The V gene's germline CDR1 is SGHTA and CDR2 FQGTGA. The CDR3 runs to 15 residues. DNA for the CDR3: TGTGCCAGCAACCCCTCCCCGGGGGGGAACAATGAGCAGTTCTTC. Encoded protein: CASNPSPGGNNEQFF.

This clone was recorded once. The rearrangement uses TRBV2 and TRBJ1-2; D gene unclear. V lost 6 bases and J 5 bases, leaving 10 bases between the germline ends. The CDR3 consists of 12 residues. From germline, CDR1 is SNHLY and CDR2 FYNNEI. In DNA, the CDR3 is TGTGCCAGCAGCGTCAGCGAGTATGGCTACACCTTC. Translation gives CASSVSEYGYTF.